A selection of T cell receptor beta chains follows, all from one sample in a study of PD-1 blockade in classical Hodgkin lymphoma. The protocol was immunoSEQ multiplex PCR, while the TCRdb copy is restricted to in-frame clones and leaves out a portion. The repertoire has about 94,000 clones, roughly nine tenths of them found once; the top ten carry around 11%. The sequences come from peripheral blood mononuclear cells (PBMCs), collected before the second cycle of nivolumab. Every receptor here comes from a human donor with classical Hodgkin lymphoma. The CDR3 runs from the conserved cysteine through the conserved F or W. The D gene is left open where the match is weak. Expanded clones get a size class; other rows say once, few or many, or leave the size out.

D gene: NA
clone size: NA
J gene: TRBJ1-1
V gene: TRBV28
CDR3 protein: CASSPTTGHTEAFF
CDR3 DNA: TGTGCCAGCAGCCCGACCACAGGGCACACTGAAGCTTTCTTT

D gene: NA
clone size: once
J gene: TRBJ1-2
V gene: TRBV9
CDR3 protein: CASSVAPNGGYTF
CDR3 DNA: TGTGCCAGCAGCGTAGCCCCTAACGGGGGCTACACCTTC

D gene: NA
clone size: NA
J gene: TRBJ1-3
V gene: TRBV9
CDR3 protein: CASSVGGSFGNTIYF
CDR3 DNA: TGTGCCAGCAGCGTAGGGGGCTCCTTTGGAAACACCATATATTTT

D gene: TRBD2
clone size: NA
J gene: TRBJ2-2
V gene: TRBV28
CDR3 protein: CASSPGLAGTGELFF
CDR3 DNA: TGTGCCAGCAGTCCGGGACTAGCGGGCACCGGGGAGCTGTTTTTT

D gene: TRBD1
clone size: NA
J gene: TRBJ1-4
V gene: TRBV5-5
CDR3 protein: CASSERQGREKLFF
CDR3 DNA: TGTGCCAGCAGCGAACGACAGGGGAGGGAAAAACTGTTTTTT

D gene: NA
clone size: NA
J gene: TRBJ2-1
V gene: TRBV11-3
CDR3 protein: CASSPRGGGPNEQFF
CDR3 DNA: TGTGCCAGCAGCCCCAGGGGGGGTGGCCCCAATGAGCAGTTCTTC

D gene: NA
clone size: NA
J gene: TRBJ2-7
V gene: TRBV14
CDR3 protein: CASSQGVQFYEQYF
CDR3 DNA: TGTGCCAGCAGCCAAGGGGTACAGTTCTACGAGCAGTACTTC

D gene: NA
clone size: NA
J gene: TRBJ2-3
V gene: TRBV2
CDR3 protein: CASREEDSPNTDTQYF
CDR3 DNA: TGTGCCAGCAGGGAGGAGGACAGCCCGAACACAGATACGCAGTATTTT

D gene: NA
clone size: once
J gene: TRBJ1-5
V gene: TRBV4-1
CDR3 protein: CASSQRDTPYLNQPQHF
CDR3 DNA: TGCGCCAGCAGCCAAAGGGACACGCCTTATCTCAATCAGCCCCAGCATTTT

D gene: TRBD1
clone size: NA
J gene: TRBJ1-5
V gene: TRBV28
CDR3 protein: CASSLWSGGAGNQPQHF
CDR3 DNA: TGTGCCAGCAGTTTATGGTCAGGGGGCGCCGGCAATCAGCCCCAGCATTTT

D gene: TRBD1
clone size: NA
J gene: TRBJ2-4
V gene: TRBV4-1
CDR3 protein: CASSQDRGAKNIQYF
CDR3 DNA: TGCGCCAGCAGCCAAGACAGGGGGGCCAAAAACATTCAGTACTTC